A single sample is the source of the 10 T cell receptor beta chains below, sequenced in a study of T cells after posttransplantation cyclophosphamide. Treatment was busulfan-fludarabine conditioning, a marrow graft, and cyclophosphamide on days +3 and +4. Measured with immunoSEQ multiplex PCR; TCRdb has only the in-frame clones, and not every one. In the table there are 4,500 to 5,000 clones, 70% to 85% of which are singletons. Here the sequenced sample was PBMCs, taken 86 days after allogeneic stem cell transplant with posttransplant cyclophosphamide. These receptors all stem from a male patient aged 45-59 years who received an allogeneic stem cell transplant from an unrelated donor, was CMV-positive, and had acute GVHD only. Among the T cells, some may be from the graft donor.

CDR3 amino acids: CASTARTGQGRDGYTF. CDR3 nucleotide sequence: TGCGCCAGCACTGCAAGGACGGGACAGGGGAGGGATGGCTACACCTTC. The V gene is TRBV5-1, the J gene TRBJ1-2; TRBD1 matches 10 bases. This CDR3 is 16 amino acids long. Germline lookup yields CDR1 SGHRS and CDR2 YFSETQ. V shed 6 bases, J shed 6 bases, and the junction held 14 bases outside the gene matches.

The rearrangement joins TRBV5-1 to TRBJ2-7; a weak D match, TRBD2 (6 bases). The CDR3 is made up of 16 amino acids. Germline V gene lookup returns CDR1 SGHRS and CDR2 YFSETQ. V was pared by 3 bases and J by 0 bases, with 16 bases between. The CDR3 DNA reads TGCGCCAGCAGCTCCTTAACCCCGGGAGACTCCTACGAGCAGTACTTC. This translates into CASSSLTPGDSYEQYF.

This chain joins TRBV6-1 and TRBJ1-2; tentatively, D is TRBD1 (5 bases). Germline CDR1 reads MNHNS; CDR2 reads SASEGT. The ends were cut back, 7 bases at V and 6 bases at J, with 12 bases in the middle. This CDR3 contains 12 residues. CDR3 sequence: CASIRTGDGYTF. The DNA for the CDR3 is TGTGCCAGCATTAGGACGGGGGATGGCTACACCTTC.

The V gene is TRBV27, the J gene TRBJ2-3; 8 bases are shared with TRBD2. V was pared by 0 bases and J by 4 bases, with 6 bases of the junction left unmatched. This CDR3 spans 16 amino acids. Germline V gene lookup returns CDR1 MNHEY and CDR2 SMNVEV (reference sequence). In DNA form, the CDR3 reads TGTGCCAGCAGTTTATCGAGCGGGAGTGGGGCAGATACGCAGTATTTT. Translated, it gives CASSLSSGSGADTQYF.

The V call is TRBV6-4, the J call TRBJ2-1; D remains ambiguous. V lost 3 bases, J lost 8 bases, and 17 bases lay in between. CDR1 MRHNA and CDR2 SNTAGT come from the germline V gene. CDR3 size: 15 residues. The CDR3 region has the DNA TGTGCCAGCAGTGAAGGATTAGCTTTGTCGGATGAGCAGTTCTTC. This translates into CASSEGLALSDEQFF.

Comments on this clone: Other DNA variants within this sample encode the same CDR3. The rearrangement joins TRBV7-2 to TRBJ1-2; D ambiguous. CDR1 is SGHTA and CDR2 is FQGNSA in the germline V gene. Trimming shortened V by 5 bases and J by 0 bases, and 7 bases separated the two germline ends. There are 13 residues in the CDR3. CDR3 protein: CASSLQANYGYTF. The CDR3 region has the DNA TGTGCCAGCAGCCTGCAGGCTAACTATGGCTACACCTTC.

The gene calls are TRBV9 and TRBJ2-3; D may be TRBD1 (5 bases). The CDR3 has 15 amino acids. Deletions cut 0 bases from V and 2 bases from J, with 10 bases between. In germline, CDR1 is SGDLS, CDR2 YYNGEE. CDR3 amino acids: CASSVGGSHTDTQYF. The CDR3 bases are TGTGCCAGCAGCGTAGGGGGCAGTCACACAGATACGCAGTATTTT.

This rearrangement joins TRBV6-1 to TRBJ2-4; 11 bases line up with TRBD2. The germline V gene encodes CDR1 MNHNS and CDR2 SASEGT. Trimming removed 5 bases from V and 3 bases from J; junction bases left unmatched: 3. This CDR3 has 15 residues. The DNA of the CDR3 is TGTGCCAGCAGTCTGACTAGCGGGAACAAAAACATTCAGTACTTC. This codes for CASSLTSGNKNIQYF.

This clone appeared once. This chain connects TRBV10-3 to TRBJ1-4, with a weak D call TRBD1 (6 bases). V gave up 6 bases and J gave up 7 bases, with 12 bases separating them. The germline V gene encodes CDR1 ENHRY and CDR2 SYGVKD. The length of the CDR3 is 13 residues. The CDR3 protein is CAIRDSGSEKLFF. In DNA form, the CDR3 reads TGTGCCATCAGGGACAGTGGCAGTGAAAAACTGTTTTTT.

This chain uses TRBV13 with TRBJ2-1; 9 bases match TRBD2. Germline V CDR1 and CDR2: PRHDT, FYEKMQ (reference sequence). The CDR3 has 16 amino acids. V shed 3 bases and J 5 bases; nucleotides not matched to a gene: 8. The CDR3: CASSFRIAGVDNEQFF. CDR3 coding DNA: TGTGCCAGCAGCTTTAGAATAGCGGGAGTCGACAATGAGCAGTTCTTC.